Each of the 11 T cell receptor beta chains below was sequenced from the same sample in a study of blood T cell repertoires in COVID-19. Here immunoSEQ multiplex PCR was the method, and the copy in TCRdb shows in-frame clones only, minus some. The profile shows under 150,000 clones, 79% of them singletons. Sequencing was done on a sample of peripheral blood. These receptors were taken from a man in his fifties or sixties with active or convalescent COVID-19.

This clone was counted a few times. V and J are TRBV7-9 and TRBJ1-1; D may be TRBD1 (6 bases). The CDR3 is 15 amino acids. Germline CDR1 SEHNR, CDR2 FQNEAQ (reference sequence). Trimming cost V 5 bases and J 0 bases, with 13 bases left between them. The CDR3 DNA is TGTGCCAGCAGCCCACCAGGGGTATTGAACACTGAAGCTTTCTTT. Translation: CASSPPGVLNTEAFF.

This clone was seen more than once but under ten times. Other DNA sequences in this sample translate to the same CDR3. This chain joins TRBV10-3 and TRBJ2-7, with 11 bases lining up with TRBD2. The CDR3 loop spans 14 amino acids. V dropped 6 bases and J dropped 3; count of bases not matched to a gene: 4. In germline, CDR1 is ENHRY, CDR2 SYGVKD. CDR3 DNA: TGTGCCATCAGCTCCGGGACTAGCGGCTACGAGCAGTACTTC. The encoded protein is CAISSGTSGYEQYF.

The chain recombines TRBV4-2 with TRBJ2-2, with D unclear. The germline V gene has CDR1 LGHNA and CDR2 YNFKEQ. CDR3 size: 14 residues. Trimming removed 0 bases at V and 6 bases at J, with 8 bases between. The CDR3 protein is CASSQEGWAGELFF. CDR3 sequence (DNA): TGTGCCAGCAGCCAAGAGGGCTGGGCCGGGGAGCTGTTTTTT.

A few counts support this clone. The CDR3 protein is CASSFGPDRGEQYF. The DNA for the CDR3 is TGTGCCAGCAGCTTTGGACCCGACAGGGGCGAGCAGTACTTC. The V gene is TRBV5-6, the J gene TRBJ2-7; 8 bases fit TRBD1. CDR1 and CDR2 from the germline V gene are SGHDT and YYEEEE. J was trimmed by 6 bases and V by 2 bases; bases with no gene match: 7. The CDR3 loop spans 14 amino acids.

This chain links TRBV5-5 with TRBJ1-2; D gene uncertain. Per the germline V gene, CDR1 is SGHKS and CDR2 is YYEKEE (reference sequence). The CDR3 covers 15 residues. V gave up 0 bases and J gave up 7 bases, with 16 bases separating them. The CDR3 DNA is TGTGCCAGCAGCTTGGGCTCGTGGGGAGTGGGTGGCTACACCTTC. Translation: CASSLGSWGVGGYTF. Full variable domain (rest looked up from reference TRBV5-5 and TRBJ1-2): DAGVTQSPTHLIKTRGQQVTLRCSPISGHKSVSWYQQVLGQGPQFIFQYYEKEERGRGNFPDRFSARQFPNYSSELNVNALLLGDSALYLCASSLGSWGVGGYTFGSGTRLTVV.

V usage is TRBV2 and J usage is TRBJ2-1; D may be TRBD2 (6 bases). The CDR3 length is 14 residues. Trimming stripped 2 bases from V and 4 bases from J, with 9 bases between. Per germline, CDR1 SNHLY and CDR2 FYNNEI. CDR3 region: CASSELALYNEQFF. The CDR3 DNA is TGTGCCAGCAGTGAACTAGCGTTGTACAATGAGCAGTTCTTC.

This chain joins TRBV27 and TRBJ1-1; TRBD1 is a possible D gene (5 bases). CDR3 length: 14 amino acids. Between the trimmed V and J ends, which lost 3 bases and 1 base, there was a span of 9 bases. Germline CDR1 and CDR2: MNHEY and SMNVEV (reference sequence). The CDR3 loop is CASSFDRANTEAFF. The CDR3 nucleotides are TGTGCCAGCAGTTTCGACAGAGCGAACACTGAAGCTTTCTTT.

J is TRBJ1-3 and V is TRBV28; the D is unclear. V was trimmed by 5 bases and J by 7 bases, leaving 6 bases between them. Per the germline V gene, CDR1 is MDHEN and CDR2 is SYDVKM. The CDR3 extends over 11 amino acids. The CDR3 region is CASSLMNTIYF. The CDR3 DNA follows: TGTGCCAGCAGTCTAATGAACACCATATATTTT. Full variable domain (remainder filled in from reference TRBV28 and TRBJ1-3): DVKVTQSSRYLVKRTGEKVFLECVQDMDHENMFWYRQDPGLGLRLIYFSYDVKMKEKGDIPEGYSVSREKKERFSLILESASTNQTSMYLCASSLMNTIYFGEGSWLTVV.

This clone was found once. The gene calls are TRBV29-1 and TRBJ2-6, with D perhaps TRBD2 (7 bases). Germline assignment: CDR1 SQVTM and CDR2 ANQGSEA. The CDR3 is made up of 14 amino acids. Trimming shortened V by 5 bases and J by 2 bases, and 10 bases separated the two germline ends. CDR3 in amino acids: CSVPRGPGANVLTF. The DNA for the CDR3 is TGCAGCGTTCCGCGGGGGCCTGGGGCCAACGTCCTGACTTTC.

The CDR3 DNA follows: TGTGCCAGCGGAATTAGAGGGGGAGTTGTCTACGAGCAGTACTTC. It translates to CASGIRGGVVYEQYF. The chain employs TRBV7-2 and TRBJ2-7, with a possible D match to TRBD1 (6 bases). Trimming left V 8 bases short and J 3 bases short, with 20 bases between. The CDR3 consists of 15 residues. Per the germline V gene, CDR1 is SGHTA and CDR2 is FQGNSA.

This clone was recorded once. This chain uses TRBV5-1 with TRBJ1-1; a possible D gene is TRBD1 (6 bases). The CDR3 has 15 amino acids. The germline V and J ends were trimmed by 7 bases and 0 bases, with 16 bases remaining between them. CDR1 and CDR2 (germline): SGHRS, YFSETQ. The CDR3 coding sequence is TGCGCCAGCCGTCCTGGGGGGGCCATGAACACTGAAGCTTTCTTT. Its protein is CASRPGGAMNTEAFF.